This T cell receptor beta chain was sequenced for a study of OX40 agonist ivuxolimab in advanced cancers. The overall study: Three individuals attained partial responses, comprising one hepatocellular carcinoma case and two cutaneous melanoma cases. Study results and limitations: On average, a greater number of expanded clones characterised CD8+ T cells relative to CD4+. Both CD4+ and CD8+ T cell populations in blood had undergone clonal expansion by week 6 at 0.1 to 3.0 mg/kg.

With respect to this clone: As yet, its antigen is unknown.

CDR3 length: 14 residues. Trimming at V came to 4 bases and at J to 7 bases, leaving 9 bases not matched to a gene. Per germline, CDR1 SQVTM and CDR2 ANQGSEA. Blood draws occurred at baseline, cycle 4 day 1, and cycle 7 day 1. Some clones are missing from TCRdb's copy, which holds only in-frame ones; the method was immunoSEQ multiplex PCR. The sample yields more than 65,000 clones, approximately 91% seen once. The TCR originated in an adult with an advanced solid tumor such as melanoma, head and neck, liver or kidney cancer. V usage is TRBV29-1 and J usage is TRBJ2-1, with 8 bases fitting TRBD1. Sample: CD4+ or CD8+ T cells sorted from blood, taken in a trial of the OX40 agonist ivuxolimab. The CDR3 DNA is TGCAGCGTTGGACTCCAGGGGGCAAGGAATGAGCAGTTCTTC. Protein product: CSVGLQGARNEQFF.